This TCR beta chain was captured in a study of monozygotic twins with cystic fibrosis (dated by TCRdb to about 2021). Broadly, across the study: Barcoded libraries were made from 3 to 3.5 micrograms of fragmented DNA using approximately 15 PCR cycles. TCR beta repertoires were compared within and between 16 monozygotic twin pairs with cystic fibrosis so that genetic influence on V and J gene usage could be assessed. The cohort comprised ten female and six male twin pairs aged 2.0 to 36.4 years, median about 9.4 years, mostly children and adolescents. On the day of blood sampling, twins were ranked among under 1,100 cohort participants for weight-for-height and for FEVPerc (FEV1 disease centile). Data for three of the twin pairs had already been reported earlier in a different context.

TCR beta CDR3 regions were amplified by multiplex PCR with the immunoSEQ immune profiling system according to the manufacturer's instructions. Sequencing was performed on an Illumina NextSeq system. On the authors' methods: Sequence data were processed on the immunoSEQ Analyzer platform, and clonality was computed as the square root of Simpson's index of productive rearrangements. V and J usage similarity was measured by Jensen-Shannon distance, and CDR3 generation probabilities were computed with OLGA. The immuneACCESS database (August 2020) and VDJdb (December 2020) were searched for shared CDR3 sequences. TCRdb took over this immuneACCESS table, retaining in-frame rearrangements with V and J assigned. Such tables are incomplete; in checked studies, under half of the missing clones stem from an unresolved V gene, and the remainder is unexplained. V and J calls and clone size are those listed in that table; D and trimming were worked out from the DNA. In all, the sample holds some 35,000 clones, and about 89% of those were seen once. 0.15% to 0.2% of the sample is in the top ten clones.

The twin pairs came from the European Cystic Fibrosis Twin and Sibling Study Cohort, a cohort that recruited patients from over a hundred CF clinics across 14 European countries. Zygosity and CFTR genotype were verified in-house, with zygosity tested by multiplex PCR of nine short tandem repeat loci. Peripheral blood was sampled from each twin, and clinical parameters were recorded on the day of blood sampling. Genomic DNA was isolated from peripheral blood cells with phenol/chloroform and kept in TE buffer at 4 degrees C. The germline V end is reduced by 4 bases and the J end by 7 bases; junction bases left unmatched: 7. CDR1 and CDR2 (MGHRA, YSYEKL) derive from the germline V gene. Including cysteine and phenylalanine, the CDR3 has 13 amino acids. Just CDR3 DNA is preserved here, 39 bases in frame from base 1. What the work shows at the level of the full study, not this receptor alone: In 13 of 16 pairs, V gene usage most closely resembled the co-twin's, and the same held for J usage in 8 of 16 pairs, a pattern suggesting genetic constraints. Simpson clonality tended to be low (median approximately 0.01), which suggests a naive-dominated repertoire, although clonality was higher in the most severely affected patients. Monozygotic CF twin pairs shared significantly more nucleotide-identical clonotypes within each pair than unrelated CF individuals shared with one another (P = 0.000026, Mann-Whitney). The cohort was small, and the number of shared CDR3s showed no association with age, concordance or disease severity.

Note on this clone: Which antigen it targets is not known. No base-level quality is on record; no much larger clone is a single base apart.

The sequenced sample consisted of blood. This TCR was sampled from a boy younger than 10 with cystic fibrosis. The chain was built from TRBV4-1 and TRBJ2-7, with 7 bases matching TRBD1. The DNA reads as follows: TGCGCCAGCAGCCCAGGGGGAAACAGAGAGCAGTACTTC. Its protein reads: CASSPGGNREQYF.